These 9 T cell receptor beta chains originate from one sample sequenced in a study of T cell responses to AZD1222 COVID-19 vaccine. Libraries were prepared by immunoSEQ multiplex PCR; TCRdb keeps only in-frame clonotypes and omits some of them. The sample carries 100,000 to 150,000 clones, roughly 90% recorded once. This material consisted of peripheral blood, taken on day 0 of AZD1222 vaccination. All receptors derive from an adult in good health.

V is TRBV10-3 and J is TRBJ1-5; possibly TRBD1 for D (6 bases). The CDR3 contains 15 residues. Germline CDR1 is ENHRY and CDR2 is SYGVKD. Trimming cost V 3 bases and J 2 bases, with 11 bases left between them. The DNA of the CDR3 is TGTGCCATCAGTGAAATTTCAGGGGGCAATCAGCCCCAGCATTTT. Protein sequence: CAISEISGGNQPQHF.

J is TRBJ2-1 and V is TRBV18, with D possibly being TRBD2 (5 bases). Trimming removed 4 bases from V and 6 bases from J, with 7 bases in between. The CDR3 consists of 12 residues. Germline CDR1 is KGHSH and CDR2 is LQKENI. CDR3: CASSLSGNEQFF. CDR3 nucleotides: TGTGCCAGCTCACTCAGCGGCAATGAGCAGTTCTTC.

In this sample, this clone turned up a few times. The V and J genes are TRBV7-2 and TRBJ1-1; no clear D gene. The V end lost 2 bases, the J end lost 3 bases, and 7 bases lay between the germline ends. The V gene's germline CDR1 is SGHTA and CDR2 FQGNSA. CDR3 size: 13 residues. CDR3 DNA: TGTGCCAGCAGCTTACGGACTTACACTGAAGCTTTCTTT. The encoded protein is CASSLRTYTEAFF.

The rearrangement joins TRBV4-2 to TRBJ2-1, with D perhaps TRBD1 (6 bases). V lost 4 bases to trimming and J lost 8 bases, with 15 bases between them. The germline gives CDR1 LGHNA, CDR2 YNFKEQ. This CDR3 comprises 14 residues. CDR3 DNA: TGTGCCAGCAGCCCCGCTATCCACAGGGATGAGCAGTTCTTC. It encodes CASSPAIHRDEQFF.

The V call is TRBV5-1, the J call TRBJ1-6; no clear D gene. Between the trimmed V and J ends, which lost 5 bases and 9 bases, there was a span of 15 bases. The CDR3 totals 14 residues. CDR1 and CDR2 (germline): SGHRS, YFSETQ. The CDR3 DNA reads TGCGCCAGCAGGGTACAGATAGAGGGTTCACCCCTCCACTTT. It encodes CASRVQIEGSPLHF.

The chain uses TRBV6-2 or TRBV6-3 and TRBJ2-5; unclear D gene. This CDR3 has 17 amino acids. Trimming stripped 7 bases from V and 2 bases from J, with 23 bases between. CDR1 is MNHEY, CDR2 SVGEGT, per germline. CDR3 DNA sequence: TGTGCCAGCAACCCCGGGCTACGGATTACTTTACAAGAGACCCAGTACTTC. Its translation is CASNPGLRITLQETQYF.

V is TRBV7-9 and J is TRBJ2-5; possibly TRBD2 for D (7 bases). V gave up 2 bases and J gave up 5 bases, with 12 bases separating them. Germline-derived CDR1 and CDR2 are SEHNR and FQNEAQ (reference sequence). The CDR3 has 14 amino acids. CDR3 region: CASSLPGEGETQYF. CDR3 bases: TGTGCCAGCAGCTTACCAGGGGAGGGCGAGACCCAGTACTTC.

The CDR3 coding sequence is TGTGCCAGTAGTATGGGAAGACGCTACACCTTC. The encoded protein is CASSMGRRYTF. The chain joins TRBV19 to TRBJ1-2, with D unresolved. V lost 3 bases to trimming and J lost 9 bases, with 8 bases between them. This CDR3 is built from 11 residues. CDR1 and CDR2 from the germline V gene are LNHDA and SQIVND (reference sequence).

The chain links TRBV10-3 to TRBJ2-3, with D hard to call. The V gene lost 8 bases and the J gene lost 5 bases, with 11 bases spanning the gap. Looked up from germline, CDR1 is ENHRY and CDR2 is SYGVKD. This CDR3 comprises 12 residues. The CDR3 sequence: CAISRALDTQYF. DNA for the CDR3: TGTGCCATCTCACGGGCCTTAGATACGCAGTATTTT.